Reported below is one T cell receptor beta chain. Its antigen is unidentified. This sample is part of a study of T-cell memory formation after mild COVID-19. Study-wide background: The study found TCR clusters largely donor specific. Study results and limitations: Pre-infection memory harbored some responding clones, suggesting cross-reactive memory joined.

TCRdb redid the calling of the 5' RACE reads with MiXCR, one entry per CDR3 protein. The sample consists of 200,000 to 250,000 distinct CDR3 sequences, 7.5% to 10% of them appearing once. This clonotype was sampled from a man aged 18 to 35 who had mild COVID-19 (a few samples of this study predate the infection). Cell type and time point are not known. Sequenced material: PBMCs or a T cell subset sorted from them (not recorded which).

Here the CDR3 DNA reads TGTGCCATCAGGCAGGGGCAAAGCACCGGGGAGCTGTTTTTT. It specifies CAIRQGQSTGELFF. V is TRBV10-3 and J is TRBJ2-2, with D maybe TRBD1 (6 bases). Germline CDR1 and CDR2: ENHRY and SYGVKD. Between the trimmed V and J ends, which lost 6 bases and 4 bases, there was a span of 12 bases. CDR3 length: 14 residues.